This T cell receptor beta chain came from a study of blood T cell repertoires in COVID-19. Study-level information: PBMCs, B-cell-depleted T cells, or T cells provided the cDNA or gDNA that made up the material.

This table comes from immunoSEQ multiplex PCR, and its TCRdb copy is limited to in-frame clones, with some not included. The data show over 150,000 clones, 85% to 90% seen once. The V and J ends lost 2 bases and 3 bases respectively, with 7 bases between them. The CDR3 is 14 amino acids. Germline lookup yields CDR1 MNHEY and CDR2 SVGAGI. Material: peripheral blood. The source is a man aged 55 to 70 with COVID-19, enrolled during active disease. The chain employs TRBV6-5 and TRBJ1-4; D is possibly TRBD1 (6 bases). DNA for the CDR3: TGTGCCAGCAGTTACGGACAGCCTAATGAAAAACTGTTTTTT. It translates to CASSYGQPNEKLFF.